The 25 T cell receptor beta chains below all came from one sample that was sequenced in a study of cytomegalovirus exposure and HLA in healthy donors. This PCR relied on a set of 60 Vbeta primers and 13 Jbeta primers. Using immunoSEQ multiplex PCR, the repertoire was profiled, and TCRdb retains in-frame clones only, with some absent. The data hold 100,000 to 150,000 clones, with roughly 77% observed a single time. Sequences were obtained from PBMCs. The receptors were gathered from a man in his fifties or sixties in good health and CMV-seropositive.

The J gene is TRBJ2-7, the V gene TRBV4-2; 12 bases are shared with TRBD2. The CDR3 consists of 15 residues. V was clipped by 1 base and J by 3 bases; unmatched bases: 1. Germline-derived CDR1 and CDR2 are LGHNA and YNFKEQ. The CDR3 sequence: CASSQATSGGYEQYF. In DNA form, the CDR3 reads TGTGCCAGCAGCCAAGCGACTAGCGGGGGCTACGAGCAGTACTTC.

The DNA of the CDR3 is TGTGCCAGCAGCGGACCACAGGGATTCGGGAGGGACGAGCAGTACTTC. Translation: CASSGPQGFGRDEQYF. V usage is TRBV9 and J usage is TRBJ2-7; 8 positions match TRBD2. The CDR3 is 16 residues long. The germline V gene has CDR1 SGDLS and CDR2 YYNGEE. J lost 5 bases, V lost 3 bases, and 13 bases had no gene match.

This clone appeared a few times. This sequence joins TRBV6-1 and TRBJ2-1, with TRBD1 matching over 9 bases. Germline CDR1 MNHNS, CDR2 SASEGT. The CDR3 has 16 residues. V shed 4 bases and J 7 bases; nucleotides not matched to a gene: 11. The CDR3 DNA follows: TGTGCCAGCAGTGTCCTCCCGGGACAGGGCCCTAATGAGCAGTTCTTC. Encoded protein: CASSVLPGQGPNEQFF.

The chain is built from TRBV21-1 and TRBJ1-5; TRBD1 was called by the table and not checked on the DNA. TRBV21-1 is a pseudogene. The CDR3 extends over 19 amino acids. The CDR3 DNA reads TGTGCCAGCAGCACTCGACCGGGACAGCCATCGACCAGCAATCAGCCCCAGCATTTT. Translated: CASSTRPGQPSTSNQPQHF.

The gene calls are TRBV7-2 and TRBJ2-7; 12 bases map to TRBD2. The J segment lost 6 bases and the V segment lost 2 bases, leaving 8 bases of the junction unmatched. From germline, CDR1 is SGHTA and CDR2 FQGNSA. The CDR3 is 16 amino acids. CDR3 sequence: CASSLFLAGGSGEQYF. The CDR3 DNA sequence: TGTGCCAGCAGCTTATTCCTAGCGGGAGGGTCCGGCGAGCAGTACTTC.

The chain joins TRBV30 to TRBJ2-7; TRBD1 matches 9 bases. This CDR3 has 16 residues. J was trimmed by 4 bases and V by 0 bases; bases with no gene match: 10. CDR1 and CDR2 (germline): GTSNPN, SVGIG (reference sequence). Here the CDR3 reads CAWSVGTGRIGYEQYF. In DNA form, the CDR3 reads TGTGCCTGGAGTGTGGGGACAGGGAGGATTGGGTACGAGCAGTACTTC.

The gene calls are TRBV19 and TRBJ2-1; D is possibly TRBD2 (5 bases). Germline V lookup: CDR1 LNHDA, CDR2 SQIVND (reference sequence). Trimming pared 3 bases from V and 4 bases from J, leaving 13 bases between. CDR3 size: 15 residues. This chain's CDR3 is CASSIEGNAYNEQFF. As DNA, the CDR3 is TGTGCCAGTAGTATTGAGGGCAACGCATACAATGAGCAGTTCTTC. Full variable domain (remainder filled in from reference TRBV19 and TRBJ2-1): DGGITQSPKYLFRKEGQNVTLSCEQNLNHDAMYWYRQDPGQGLRLIYYSQIVNDFQKGDIAEGYSVSREKKESFPLTVTSAQKNPTAFYLCASSIEGNAYNEQFFGPGTRLTVL.

V usage is TRBV6-5 and J usage is TRBJ1-2, with 7 bases matching TRBD1. This CDR3 contains 13 residues. The J segment lost 6 bases and the V segment lost 5 bases, leaving 6 bases of the junction unmatched. The germline V gene encodes CDR1 MNHEY and CDR2 SVGAGI. For the CDR3, the DNA is TGTGCCAGCAGTGACCAGGGGGTAGATGGCTACACCTTC. This codes for CASSDQGVDGYTF.

V and J are TRBV27 and TRBJ1-2; weak D call: TRBD1 (6 bases). This CDR3 is 13 amino acids long. CDR1 is MNHEY and CDR2 is SMNVEV in the germline V gene (reference sequence). Deletions cut 5 bases from V and 8 bases from J, with 15 bases between. CDR3 DNA sequence: TGTGCCAGCAGTCCCACCGGGGGGCTCGGCTACACCTTC. This gives the protein CASSPTGGLGYTF.

This chain joins TRBV27 and TRBJ2-3, with 10 bases lining up with TRBD2. The CDR3 loop spans 16 amino acids. Germline V gene data show CDR1 as MNHEY and CDR2 as SMNVEV (reference sequence). Germline trimming cut 5 bases from V and 5 bases from J; bases unmatched to any gene: 10. CDR3 protein: CASSPTSGRAGDTQYF. CDR3 DNA: TGTGCCAGCAGTCCCACCAGCGGGAGGGCGGGAGATACGCAGTATTTT.

This clone has just a few counts. Mismatch with germline at one junction end may stem from a read error. The chain is built from TRBV5-1 and TRBJ2-1; 8 bases agree with TRBD2. The CDR3 is made up of 14 amino acids. The germline V gene has CDR1 SGHRS and CDR2 YFSETQ. CDR3 nucleotides: TGCGCCAGCACCTTGGCCCTAGCGGGCAATGAGCAGTTCTTC. Amino acid sequence: CASTLALAGNEQFF.

The chain joins TRBV2 to TRBJ2-1, with D possibly being TRBD1 (5 bases). This CDR3 is built from 10 residues. V dropped 10 bases and J dropped 11 bases, with 12 bases sitting between them. CDR1 and CDR2 (germline): SNHLY, FYNNEI. The CDR3 DNA is TGTGCCAAAATAGGGGCACAGCAGTTCTTC. It translates to CAKIGAQQFF.

This chain joins TRBV7-2 and TRBJ2-7; TRBD2 matches at 7 bases. This CDR3 contains 14 residues. Germline CDR1 is SGHTA and CDR2 is FQGNSA. V shed 1 base and J 3 bases; nucleotides not matched to a gene: 3. CDR3 sequence reads: CASSLVASGYEQYF. In nucleotides, the CDR3 is TGTGCCAGCAGCTTAGTGGCTAGCGGCTACGAGCAGTACTTC.

The gene calls are TRBV6-1 and TRBJ2-4; the match to TRBD1 covers 7 bases. V lost 6 bases and J lost 2; bases outside the gene matches: 7. CDR3 size: 15 residues. In germline, CDR1 is MNHNS, CDR2 SASEGT. The CDR3 region is CASSGQALSKNIQYF. Written as DNA, the CDR3 is TGTGCCAGCAGCGGACAGGCCCTTTCCAAAAACATTCAGTACTTC.

This chain connects TRBV25-1 to TRBJ1-5; D unclear. Looked up from germline, CDR1 is MGHDK and CDR2 is SYGVNS. V gave up 1 base and J gave up 2 bases, with 12 bases separating them. This CDR3 is built from 16 residues. The CDR3: CASSESGIRGNQPQHF. For the CDR3, the DNA is TGTGCCAGCAGTGAATCCGGGATTCGCGGCAATCAGCCCCAGCATTTT.

The chain combines TRBV5-1 with TRBJ2-1, with 9 bases aligning to TRBD1. J gave up 9 bases and V 3 bases, and 13 bases lay outside the gene matches. The germline V gene has CDR1 SGHRS and CDR2 YFSETQ. This CDR3 contains 16 residues. In nucleotides, the CDR3 is TGCGCCAGCAGCTCCAACCCCGGACAGGGGTGGGCTGAGCAGTTCTTC. Its translation: CASSSNPGQGWAEQFF. The complete variable domain, with remaining parts taken from reference TRBV5-1 and TRBJ2-1, reads KAGVTQTPRYLIKTRGQQVTLSCSPISGHRSVSWYQQTPGQGLQFLFEYFSETQRNKGNFPGRFSGRQFSNSRSEMNVSTLELGDSALYLCASSSNPGQGWAEQFFGPGTRLTVL.

The CDR3 is CASSLSTGEKLFF. The DNA of the CDR3 is TGTGCCAGCAGTTTGTCGACAGGGGAAAAACTGTTTTTT. The J gene is TRBJ1-4, the V gene TRBV28, with 7 bases lining up with TRBD1. The CDR3 is made up of 13 amino acids. Germline V gene lookup returns CDR1 MDHEN and CDR2 SYDVKM. V trimming: 3 bases; J trimming: 8 bases; junction bases outside the gene matches: 3. The full variable domain, in which reference TRBV28 and TRBJ1-4 provide the parts outside the CDR3, is DVKVTQSSRYLVKRTGEKVFLECVQDMDHENMFWYRQDPGLGLRLIYFSYDVKMKEKGDIPEGYSVSREKKERFSLILESASTNQTSMYLCASSLSTGEKLFFGSGTQLSVL.

V usage is TRBV19 and J usage is TRBJ2-7; perhaps TRBD2 as D (5 bases). The ends were cut back, 6 bases at V and 1 base at J, with 13 bases in the middle. Germline V CDR1 and CDR2: LNHDA, SQIVND (reference sequence). The CDR3 runs to 14 residues. CDR3: CASRLRTVSYEQYF. CDR3 in DNA: TGTGCCAGTAGACTACGGACTGTATCCTACGAGCAGTACTTC.

V gene TRBV4-1 combines with J gene TRBJ2-3, with 11 bases fitting TRBD2. CDR3 length: 19 residues. The V gene end was trimmed by 3 bases and the J gene end by 0 bases; junction bases not matched to a gene: 11. Germline assignment: CDR1 MGHRA and CDR2 YSYEKL. The CDR3 region has the DNA TGCGCCAGCAGCCAGAAAAGGGCAACTAGCGGGGGTAGCACAGATACGCAGTATTTT. Its translation: CASSQKRATSGGSTDTQYF.

The chain is built from TRBV10-3 and TRBJ1-5; 7 positions match TRBD1. Germline values: CDR1 ENHRY, CDR2 SYGVKD. Losses at the gene ends were 5 bases for V and 2 bases for J; bases not matched to a gene: 6. This CDR3 comprises 15 residues. The CDR3 DNA sequence: TGTGCCATCAGTCTCGACAGGGTGGGCAATCAGCCCCAGCATTTT. Translating it yields CAISLDRVGNQPQHF.

The chain recombines TRBV6-6 with TRBJ2-3; tentatively, D is TRBD1 (5 bases). The germline V and J ends were trimmed by 0 bases and 1 base, with 8 bases remaining between them. The CDR3 length is 15 residues. Germline V gives CDR1 MNHNY, CDR2 SVGAGI (reference sequence). CDR3 amino acids: CASSYSGARTDTQYF. The CDR3 DNA is TGTGCCAGCAGTTACTCTGGGGCCCGCACAGATACGCAGTATTTT.

The rearrangement links TRBV7-3 to TRBJ2-1; tentatively, D is TRBD2 (6 bases). The V gene's germline CDR1 is SGHTA and CDR2 FQGTGA. Trimming shortened V by 5 bases and J by 7 bases, and 24 bases separated the two germline ends. The CDR3 runs 17 residues. CDR3: CASSPMLSGVGLNEQFF. The CDR3 coding sequence is TGTGCCAGCAGCCCGATGCTTTCGGGGGTCGGTTTGAATGAGCAGTTCTTC.

This clone has only one observation. The chain has TRBV27 and TRBJ2-2, with 10 bases lining up with TRBD1. This CDR3 is built from 17 residues. Trimming cost V 6 bases and J 7 bases; bases outside gene matches: 14. Germline V lookup: CDR1 MNHEY, CDR2 SMNVEV (reference sequence). As DNA, the CDR3 is TGTGCCAGCAGACCCAACTCCGGGACAGGGGATAACGGGGAGCTGTTTTTT. Residues: CASRPNSGTGDNGELFF.

This clone came up once. The J gene is TRBJ2-2, the V gene TRBV5-4; 7 nucleotides line up with TRBD1. Germline CDR1 is SGHNT and CDR2 is YYREEE (reference sequence). V was clipped by 5 bases and J by 4 bases; unmatched bases: 8. The CDR3 totals 15 residues. The CDR3 loop reads CASSFGQALTGELFF. The CDR3 bases are TGTGCCAGCAGTTTTGGACAGGCCCTCACCGGGGAGCTGTTTTTT.

The chain couples TRBV30 to TRBJ1-1, with TRBD1 identical over 8 bases. The germline V gene has CDR1 GTSNPN and CDR2 SVGIG (reference sequence). The CDR3 is made up of 15 amino acids. V gave up 2 bases and J gave up 1 base; unmatched junction bases: 6. CDR3 DNA sequence: TGTGCCTGGAGTCCAATAGGGACAGGGAACACTGAAGCTTTCTTT. It yields the protein CAWSPIGTGNTEAFF.